A selection of T cell receptor beta chains follows, all from one sample in a study of shared clonotypes between healthy human individuals. The data were produced by immunoSEQ multiplex PCR, yet TCRdb's version contains in-frame clones alone and is incomplete. This table holds some 1 million clones, about 75% found once. What was sequenced was memory CD4+ T cells sorted from blood. The receptors derive from a man aged 18 to 30 in good health. CDR3s include the opening cysteine and the closing phenylalanine or tryptophan. Each record gives: clone size, J gene, V gene, D gene, CDR3 protein, CDR3 DNA. The D gene is left open where the match is weak. Some rows mark clone size as missing; the rest say once, few, many or name a class of expanded clone.

abundance: .
j_gene: TRBJ2-7
v_gene: TRBV7-2
d_gene: TRBD2
CDR3aa: CASSLTSFEQYF
CDR3nt: TGTGCCAGCAGCCTGACTAGCTTCGAGCAGTACTTC

abundance: .
j_gene: TRBJ1-2
v_gene: TRBV6-5
d_gene: .
CDR3aa: CASTRTPNYGYTF
CDR3nt: TGTGCCAGCACCCGGACGCCAAACTATGGCTACACCTTC

abundance: few
j_gene: TRBJ1-5
v_gene: TRBV5-6
d_gene: TRBD1
CDR3aa: CASSLSRDRVSQPQHF
CDR3nt: TGTGCCAGCAGCTTGTCCCGGGACAGGGTTAGTCAGCCCCAGCATTTT

abundance: .
j_gene: TRBJ2-5
v_gene: TRBV11-1
d_gene: .
CDR3aa: CASIMHPETQYF
CDR3nt: TGTGCCAGCATCATGCACCCGGAGACCCAGTACTTC

abundance: few
j_gene: TRBJ1-4
v_gene: TRBV28
d_gene: .
CDR3aa: CASSLLGNNEKLFF
CDR3nt: TGTGCCAGCAGTCTCTTGGGGAATAATGAAAAACTGTTTTTT

abundance: .
j_gene: TRBJ1-6
v_gene: TRBV4-1
d_gene: .
CDR3aa: CASSQDAGFRRGSPLHF
CDR3nt: TGCGCCAGCAGCCAGGACGCGGGCTTTCGACGAGGTTCACCCCTCCACTTT

abundance: once
j_gene: TRBJ1-6
v_gene: TRBV13
d_gene: TRBD1
CDR3aa: CASSSQTGRNSPLHF
CDR3nt: TGTGCCAGCAGCTCCCAGACAGGGCGGAATTCACCCCTCCACTTT

abundance: .
j_gene: TRBJ2-3
v_gene: TRBV9
d_gene: TRBD1
CDR3aa: CASSVRDRVIMDTQYF
CDR3nt: TGTGCCAGCAGCGTACGGGACAGGGTTATAATGGATACGCAGTATTTT

abundance: .
j_gene: TRBJ1-4
v_gene: TRBV25-1
d_gene: .
CDR3aa: CASSKKLLPSLNEKLFF
CDR3nt: TGTGCCAGCAGTAAGAAACTGCTGCCCTCACTTAATGAAAAACTGTTTTTT

abundance: .
j_gene: TRBJ2-7
v_gene: TRBV20-1
d_gene: .
CDR3aa: CSAPRVNEQYF
CDR3nt: TGCAGTGCCCCAAGGGTTAACGAGCAGTACTTC

abundance: once
j_gene: TRBJ2-1
v_gene: TRBV18
d_gene: .
CDR3aa: CASSPPSRETEQFF
CDR3nt: TGTGCCAGCTCACCACCGAGTCGAGAAACTGAGCAGTTCTTC

abundance: .
j_gene: TRBJ1-6
v_gene: TRBV10-3
d_gene: .
CDR3aa: CAISESRDSPLHF
CDR3nt: TGTGCCATCAGTGAGTCGAGGGATTCACCCCTCCACTTT

abundance: .
j_gene: TRBJ2-5
v_gene: TRBV6-1
d_gene: TRBD1
CDR3aa: CASSEWTSGGETQYF
CDR3nt: TGTGCCAGCAGTGAATGGACCTCAGGGGGTGAGACCCAGTACTTC

abundance: .
j_gene: TRBJ2-2
v_gene: TRBV30
d_gene: .
CDR3aa: CAWSVGGPSVGELFF
CDR3nt: TGTGCCTGGAGTGTAGGGGGGCCCTCAGTCGGGGAGCTGTTTTTT

abundance: .
j_gene: TRBJ1-1
v_gene: TRBV27
d_gene: .
CDR3aa: CASSRRWDTEAFF
CDR3nt: TGTGCCAGCAGCCGCCGGTGGGATACTGAAGCTTTCTTT

abundance: .
j_gene: TRBJ2-5
v_gene: TRBV6-1
d_gene: TRBD2
CDR3aa: CASRLAGGDSETQYF
CDR3nt: TGTGCCAGCAGACTAGCGGGAGGGGACTCAGAGACCCAGTACTTC

abundance: once
j_gene: TRBJ1-2
v_gene: TRBV27
d_gene: .
CDR3aa: CASSLRGAGYGYTF
CDR3nt: TGTGCCAGCAGTTTAAGGGGGGCTGGTTATGGCTACACCTTC

abundance: .
j_gene: TRBJ1-2
v_gene: TRBV7-8
d_gene: TRBD1
CDR3aa: CASSLRTGDLYGYTF
CDR3nt: TGTGCCAGCAGCTTAAGGACAGGGGATCTCTATGGCTACACCTTC

abundance: .
j_gene: TRBJ2-3
v_gene: TRBV30
d_gene: .
CDR3aa: CAHPQGRTDTQYF
CDR3nt: TGTGCCCACCCCCAGGGGAGGACAGATACGCAGTATTTT

abundance: .
j_gene: TRBJ1-6
v_gene: TRBV6-1
d_gene: .
CDR3aa: CASKIPGQPNSPLHF
CDR3nt: TGTGCCAGCAAAATACCTGGACAGCCTAATTCACCCCTCCACTTT

abundance: few
j_gene: TRBJ2-7
v_gene: TRBV13
d_gene: .
CDR3aa: CASSPRGALSYEQYF
CDR3nt: TGTGCCAGCAGTCCCCGGGGGGCTCTCAGCTACGAGCAGTACTTC

abundance: .
j_gene: TRBJ1-5
v_gene: TRBV6-6
d_gene: .
CDR3aa: CAMHGTPNQPQHF
CDR3nt: TGTGCCATGCACGGGACTCCAAATCAGCCCCAGCATTTT

abundance: .
j_gene: TRBJ1-5
v_gene: TRBV2
d_gene: TRBD1
CDR3aa: CASSGQGANNQPQHF
CDR3nt: TGTGCCAGCAGTGGGCAGGGGGCGAACAATCAGCCCCAGCATTTT

abundance: .
j_gene: TRBJ2-6
v_gene: TRBV27
d_gene: .
CDR3aa: CASSLLGSGANVLTF
CDR3nt: TGTGCCAGCAGTCTCTTGGGATCTGGGGCCAACGTCCTGACTTTC

abundance: .
j_gene: TRBJ2-3
v_gene: TRBV2
d_gene: TRBD1
CDR3aa: CASSVRGQAIDTQYF
CDR3nt: TGTGCCAGCAGCGTAAGAGGACAGGCGATAGATACGCAGTATTTT

abundance: few
j_gene: TRBJ2-3
v_gene: TRBV2
d_gene: .
CDR3aa: CASSEALGGAGDTQYF
CDR3nt: TGTGCCAGCAGTGAAGCGTTAGGGGGGGCCGGAGATACGCAGTATTTT

abundance: .
j_gene: TRBJ2-5
v_gene: TRBV7-6
d_gene: TRBD2
CDR3aa: CASSLLAGGSGGETQYF
CDR3nt: TGTGCCAGCAGCTTACTAGCGGGGGGGTCGGGAGGAGAGACCCAGTACTTC